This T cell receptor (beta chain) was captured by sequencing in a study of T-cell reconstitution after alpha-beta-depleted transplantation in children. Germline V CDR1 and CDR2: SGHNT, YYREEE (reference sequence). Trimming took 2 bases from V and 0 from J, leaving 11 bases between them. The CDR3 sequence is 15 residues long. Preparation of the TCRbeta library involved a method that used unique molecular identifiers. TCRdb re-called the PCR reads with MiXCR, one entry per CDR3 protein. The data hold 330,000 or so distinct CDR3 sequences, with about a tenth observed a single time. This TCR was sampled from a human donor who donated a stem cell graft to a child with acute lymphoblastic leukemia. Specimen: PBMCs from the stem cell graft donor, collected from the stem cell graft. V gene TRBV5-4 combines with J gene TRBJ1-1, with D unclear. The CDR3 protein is CASSLPRTVNTEAFF. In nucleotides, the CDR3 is TGTGCCAGCAGCTTACCCCGGACGGTGAACACTGAAGCTTTCTTT.